This T cell receptor beta chain appears in the sequencing data of a study of T-cell memory formation after mild COVID-19. General observations from the study: Contracting clones from day 15 to 85 showed balanced CD4/CD8; later expanders favored CD4+. Among contracting clones, CD4+ were mainly CM/EM and CD8+ enriched in EMRA.

TCRdb re-called the 5' RACE reads through MiXCR, storing one row per CDR3 protein. The data contain roughly 450,000 distinct CDR3 sequences, about 18% of them singletons. This clonotype was detected ten times or more. Its antigen is unknown. The source of this sequence is an adult woman who had mild COVID-19 (a few samples of this study predate the infection). Cell type and time point are not known. The sample was PBMCs or a T cell subset sorted from them (not recorded which).

CDR3 sequence reads: CASSLEIPGVFGTGELFF. The CDR3 bases are TGTGCCAGCAGCTTAGAGATCCCAGGGGTATTTGGCACCGGGGAGCTGTTTTTT. This chain joins TRBV7-6 and TRBJ2-2; D possibly corresponds to TRBD1 (6 bases). The V end lost 1 base, the J end lost 4 bases, and 19 bases lay between the germline ends. This CDR3 is 18 amino acids long. CDR1 and CDR2 (germline): SGHVS, FNYEAQ.